This TCR beta chain was found in a study of T cells in Graves' hyperthyroidism and ophthalmopathy. Overall study: Peripheral blood specimens were obtained at initial diagnosis, prior to any treatment. Study observations and caveats: Stable hyperthyroidism was told apart from ophthalmopathy by a model built on 13 V-J features.

This clonotype was seen many times. What it binds is not known. From RNA transcripts, TCR beta CDR3 regions were amplified. The HTBI primer set served for first-round RT-PCR of the TCR CDR3. TCRdb called the multiplex PCR reads again in MiXCR, with one record for every CDR3 protein. This table holds roughly 500,000 distinct CDR3 sequences, around a fifth found once. Patients were excluded because of uncontrolled infection, other autoimmune disease, pregnancy or lactation. The study based diagnoses on clinical symptoms, serum thyroxine and TRAb, thyroid ultrasound and orbital computed tomography. This CDR3 is 15 amino acids long. Germline V gene lookup returns CDR1 SNHLY and CDR2 FYNNEI. Between the trimmed V and J ends, which lost 7 bases and 0 bases, there was a span of 13 bases.

The material sequenced was blood. The sequence came from a woman aged 70-85 years with Graves' ophthalmopathy. V usage is TRBV2 and J usage is TRBJ2-1; possibly TRBD2 for D (6 bases). CDR3 coding DNA: TGTGCCAGCACCCTGTTGGGGGGCTCCTACAATGAGCAGTTCTTC. Its translation is CASTLLGGSYNEQFF.